This T cell receptor (beta chain) was identified in a study of T cells in Graves' hyperthyroidism and ophthalmopathy. Study-level results: With a median lead of 6.5 months before onset, the model predicted ophthalmopathy. Stable hyperthyroidism was told apart from ophthalmopathy by a model built on 13 V-J features.

This clonotype showed up just a few times. The antigen is not known. The V gene lost 3 bases and the J gene lost 4 bases, with 10 bases spanning the gap. The CDR3 consists of 14 residues. The germline V gene encodes CDR1 LGHDT and CDR2 YNNKEL (reference sequence). Amplification of TCR beta CDR3 regions was performed using RNA transcripts as template. First-round RT-PCR of the TCR CDR3 relied on the HTBI primer set. TCRdb processed the multiplex PCR reads anew with MiXCR; each CDR3 protein has one entry. The sample carries some 500,000 distinct CDR3 sequences, about an eighth recorded once. Clinicians diagnosed patients from clinical symptoms, serum thyroxine and TRAb, thyroid ultrasound and orbital computed tomography. An approximately 10 ml volume of fresh peripheral blood provided the PBMCs.

The V gene is TRBV3-1, the J gene TRBJ2-1; D is ambiguous. The sequenced sample was blood. This sequence originates from a woman aged 18-29 years with Graves' hyperthyroidism. The CDR3 loop reads CASSQPDGYNEQFF. DNA for the CDR3: TGTGCCAGCAGCCAGCCGGACGGTTACAATGAGCAGTTCTTC.